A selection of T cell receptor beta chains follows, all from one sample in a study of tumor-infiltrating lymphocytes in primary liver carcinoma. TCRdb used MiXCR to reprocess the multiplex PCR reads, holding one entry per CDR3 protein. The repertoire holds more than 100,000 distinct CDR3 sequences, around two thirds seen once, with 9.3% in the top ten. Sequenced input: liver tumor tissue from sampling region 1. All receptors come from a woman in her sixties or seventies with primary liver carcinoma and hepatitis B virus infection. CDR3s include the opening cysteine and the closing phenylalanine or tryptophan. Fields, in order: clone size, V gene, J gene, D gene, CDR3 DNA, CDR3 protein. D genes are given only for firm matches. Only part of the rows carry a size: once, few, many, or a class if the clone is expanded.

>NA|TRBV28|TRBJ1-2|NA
TGTGCCAACATATTGTCGGAGGTAGGCTCTACTAACTATGGCTACACCTTC
CANILSEVGSTNYGYTF
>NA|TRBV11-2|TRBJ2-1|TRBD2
TGTGCCAGGAGCTTAGAATCTGGATTAGCGGGAGACAATGAGCAGTTCTTC
CARSLESGLAGDNEQFF
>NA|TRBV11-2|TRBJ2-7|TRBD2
TGTGCCAGCAGCGACATTTCCCGACTAGCGGGAGGGCAAAAACCCTACGAGCAGTACTTC
CASSDISRLAGGQKPYEQYF
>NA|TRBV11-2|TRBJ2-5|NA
TGTGCCAGCTTAGATATCGGGGACCGCGAATACTTC
CASLDIGDREYF
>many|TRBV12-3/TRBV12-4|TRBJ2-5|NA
TGTGCCAGCAGTTTAAGGAATCAAGAGACCCAGTACTTC
CASSLRNQETQYF
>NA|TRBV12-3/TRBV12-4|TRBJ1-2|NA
TGTGCCAGCGGTTTAGACGCAGCTCAGTGGTTTGAGGGCTACACCTTC
CASGLDAAQWFEGYTF
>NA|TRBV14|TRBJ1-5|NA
TGTGCCAGCAGCCAAGCGGGTACCGGACAGCTCCAGCATTTT
CASSQAGTGQLQHF
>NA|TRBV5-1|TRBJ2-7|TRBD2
TGCGCCAGCAGCCCGGGGGGGACTAGCTTCTACGAGCAGTACTTC
CASSPGGTSFYEQYF
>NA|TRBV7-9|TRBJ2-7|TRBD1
TGTGCCAGCAGCAGGCGGGACAGGGGGATAAACGAGCAGTACTTC
CASSRRDRGINEQYF
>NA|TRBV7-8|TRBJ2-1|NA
TGTGTCAGCACCAAAGGGGCAGAGGGGTTGGAGCAGTTCTTC
CVSTKGAEGLEQFF
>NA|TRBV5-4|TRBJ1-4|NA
TGTGCCAGCAGCTTGGGGGGACATGGCTCGAATGAAAAACTGTTTTTT
CASSLGGHGSNEKLFF
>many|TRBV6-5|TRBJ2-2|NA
TGTGCCAGCAGTTACTCGGCGACTACCAACACCGGGGAGCTTTTTTTT
CASSYSATTNTGELFF
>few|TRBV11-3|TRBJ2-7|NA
TGTACCAGCGGCTTAGATCGGGGCTTTAGCTTGGAGCAGTACTTC
CTSGLDRGFSLEQYF
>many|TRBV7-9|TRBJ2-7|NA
TGTGCCAGCAGCCGTTTCCCAGATCACTACGAGCAGTACTTC
CASSRFPDHYEQYF